This T cell receptor (beta chain) was identified during a study of beta chain features in type 1 diabetes. Study-wide points: Moderately but significantly shorter TCRB CDR3s were found in Type 1 diabetes patients in all four CD4+ subsets.

The entirety of the isolated RNA underwent reverse transcription, so expressed TCRB transcripts were sequenced. Produced via immunoSEQ multiplex PCR; TCRdb's table is partial and in-frame only. Of 640,000 or so clones in the sample, 11% to 15% were seen once. V lost 2 bases and J lost 4, with 6 bases in between. Looked up from germline, CDR1 is MDHEN and CDR2 is SYDVKM. The CDR3 loop spans 12 amino acids. This clone was counted a few times. Its specificity is unknown. The chain is built from TRBV28 and TRBJ2-7; D unresolved. Specimen: naive CD4+ T cells from blood. The clonotype comes from a man aged 18 to 30 with type 1 diabetes. The CDR3 DNA is TGTGCCAGCAGTTTAAGGCAGTACGAGCAGTACTTC. Protein: CASSLRQYEQYF.